The text below deals with one T cell receptor (beta chain). As yet, its antigen is unknown. These data come from a study of T cell responses to AZD1222 COVID-19 vaccine. General study findings and limits: Baseline seropositivity characterized only a handful of AZD1222 recipients. Researchers took repertoire samples only after the peak T cell response had come. Mostly white British, mostly female donors; authors suggested clonal diversity may be underestimated.

This CDR3 has 15 amino acids. Germline V CDR1 and CDR2: LGHNA, YNFKEQ. V lost 0 bases and J 10 bases, leaving 13 bases between the germline ends. Clones were read by immunoSEQ multiplex PCR, and TCRdb kept only the in-frame ones, dropping some. The data contain under 150,000 clones, approximately 86% of them singletons. The sequence was obtained from an adult who received the AZD1222 COVID-19 vaccine. The sample was peripheral blood, taken 28 days after the second AZD1222 dose. This chain connects TRBV4-2 to TRBJ1-6, with a weak D call TRBD1 (5 bases). Here the CDR3 reads CASSQEYEGRSPLHF. CDR3 in DNA: TGTGCCAGCAGCCAAGAATACGAGGGGAGATCACCCCTCCACTTT.